What follows is one TCR beta chain and its context. Its antigen remains unknown. This record belongs to a study of cytomegalovirus exposure and HLA in healthy donors. The CDR3 has 14 residues. V lost 3 bases, J lost 4 bases, and 2 bases stayed unmatched. Germline V lookup: CDR1 LNHNV, CDR2 YYDKDF (reference sequence). PCR was performed using 60 Vbeta and 13 Jbeta primers. Sequencing used immunoSEQ multiplex PCR; TCRdb keeps in-frame clones, though not all of them. The table has approximately 220,000 clones, roughly 88% seen once; the top ten hold roughly 0.66%. The study's findings and limits: Roughly even sequencing depth across donors was the assumption behind the presence/absence analyses. Later analysis suggested links between common viral pathogens and several top significant clusters.

This chain links TRBV15 with TRBJ2-2; 7 nucleotides agree with TRBD1. This sequence was found in a boy between 2 and 10 years old in good health and CMV-seronegative. Material: PBMCs. Here the CDR3 reads CATSSDRVTGELFF. The CDR3 bases are TGTGCCACCAGCAGCGACAGGGTCACCGGGGAGCTGTTTTTT.